These T cell receptor beta chains were read from a single sample in a study of PD-1 blockade in classical Hodgkin lymphoma. Only in-frame clones appear in the TCRdb table, and some are missing; sequencing was by immunoSEQ multiplex PCR. Here the sample spans about 150,000 clones, just under 80% being singletons. The sample consisted of peripheral blood mononuclear cells (PBMCs), taken before the second cycle of nivolumab. All receptors derive from a human donor with classical Hodgkin lymphoma. Each CDR3 is given with its conserved first and last residue. D genes are given only for firm matches. The listing skips clone size in some rows; elsewhere it reads once, few, many or a size class.

TRBV5-1	TRBJ1-1	TRBD1	few	TGCGCCAGCAGCTTCTTGGGACCCGACAGGGTAAAGACTGAAGCTTTCTTT	CASSFLGPDRVKTEAFF
TRBV6-6	TRBJ2-7	.	.	TGTGCCAGCAGGACCGGGACGGACCACGAGCAGTACTTC	CASRTGTDHEQYF
TRBV4-1	TRBJ2-6	.	.	TGCGCCAGCAGCCAAGACATCCTAGCCGCCCGTCTCTCTGGGGCCAACGTCCTGACTTTC	CASSQDILAARLSGANVLTF
TRBV28	TRBJ2-7	.	medium-sized	TGTGCCAGCAGTCTCCCACCCGGTCTGGAGCAGTACTTC	CASSLPPGLEQYF
TRBV6-1	TRBJ1-2	TRBD1	.	TGTGCCAGCAATAGACAGGGGGCTTCTAACTATGGCTACACCTTC	CASNRQGASNYGYTF
TRBV9	TRBJ2-3	.	.	TGTGCCAGCAGCGTACCCCTTACGGGTTCTACAGATACGCAGTATTTT	CASSVPLTGSTDTQYF
TRBV9	TRBJ1-4	.	.	TGTGCCAGCAGCGTACCCACCTTGAGCGCCGTTGCAACTAATGAAAAACTGTTTTTT	CASSVPTLSAVATNEKLFF
TRBV20-1	TRBJ2-4	.	.	TGCAGTGCGGCCTTAGGAAACATTCAGTACTTC	CSAALGNIQYF
TRBV7-9	TRBJ2-1	.	.	TGTGCCAGCAGCTCTAGCGTTGAGCAGTTCTTC	CASSSSVEQFF
TRBV7-9	TRBJ1-2	.	.	TGTGCCAGCACCCCGGACAGAATAACAGTTAACTATGGCTACACCTTC	CASTPDRITVNYGYTF
TRBV6-6	TRBJ1-6	.	.	TGTGCCAGCAGGAAGGGCAGGGCAGAGTCACCCCTCCACTTT	CASRKGRAESPLHF
TRBV7-9	TRBJ2-7	.	few	TGTGCCAGCAGCCAGACAGTGGCAGGCGAGCAGTACTTC	CASSQTVAGEQYF
TRBV7-3	TRBJ2-2	TRBD2	.	TGTGCCAGCAGCTTGAGCGGGAGGCACACCGGGGAGCTGTTTTTT	CASSLSGRHTGELFF
TRBV5-4	TRBJ2-4	TRBD1	.	TGTGCCAGCAGCTTGGCCTCGGGACAGGCGGACTTC	CASSLASGQADF
TRBV18	TRBJ1-4	.	.	TGTGCCAGCTCACCAACGTCTAGGGATTATGAAAAACTGTTTTTT	CASSPTSRDYEKLFF
TRBV5-6	TRBJ1-3	TRBD1	few	TGTGCCAGCAGCTGGGACAGGGGAGGCCTTGGAAACACCATATATTTT	CASSWDRGGLGNTIYF
TRBV18	TRBJ1-1	.	.	TGTGCCAGCTCACCGGCATGGGCGGTAGGCACTGAAGCTTTCTTT	CASSPAWAVGTEAFF
TRBV7-6	TRBJ2-3	TRBD2	.	TGTGCCAGCAGCTTAGAAGGAGCGGGAGTGAGCACAGATACGCAGTATTTT	CASSLEGAGVSTDTQYF
TRBV6-5	TRBJ1-5	.	.	TGTGCCAGCAGCACCTCAGGGAATCAGCCCCAGCATTTT	CASSTSGNQPQHF
TRBV6-5	TRBJ2-7	.	.	TGTGCCAGCAGTTACTCTACGGCGGGCGAGCAGTACTTC	CASSYSTAGEQYF
TRBV7-2	TRBJ2-7	.	.	TGTGCCAGCAGCTTAGGGGGGTTCTACGAGCAGTACTTC	CASSLGGFYEQYF
TRBV6-5	TRBJ1-4	.	.	TGTGCCAGCAGAGCTAGTGAAAAACTGTTTTTT	CASRASEKLFF
TRBV5-4	TRBJ2-1	.	.	TGTGCCAGCAGCACCGGGGGGCCGGGATCCAATGAGCAGTTCTTC	CASSTGGPGSNEQFF
TRBV20-1	TRBJ1-3	.	.	TGCAGTGCTAGAGATCCCGGGACCATATATTTT	CSARDPGTIYF
TRBV5-6	TRBJ2-2	.	.	TGTGCCAGCAGCTTGGTTCCCGGGGAGCTGTTTTTT	CASSLVPGELFF
TRBV4-2	TRBJ2-7	TRBD2	.	TGTGCCAGCAGCCCCGGGACTAGCGGGAGTCGCTACGAGCAGTACTTC	CASSPGTSGSRYEQYF
TRBV4-1	TRBJ2-6	TRBD2	.	TGCGCCAGCAGCCAGGTCGGACTAGCGGGTCACTCTGGGGCCAACGTCCTGACTTTC	CASSQVGLAGHSGANVLTF
TRBV4-3	TRBJ2-1	.	.	TGCGCCAGCAGCCAACCCCCTTTCAATGAGCAGTTCTTC	CASSQPPFNEQFF
TRBV6-5	TRBJ2-6	.	few	TGTGCCAGCAGAATTACTGGGGCCAACGTCCTGACTTTC	CASRITGANVLTF
TRBV6-6	TRBJ2-5	TRBD1	.	TGTGCCAGCAGTTTCCTGGGACAGGGGGTAGAGACCCAGTACTTC	CASSFLGQGVETQYF
TRBV18	TRBJ1-5	.	.	TGTGCCAGCTCACCTGAACAGGGTCAGCCCCAGCATTTT	CASSPEQGQPQHF
TRBV4-2	TRBJ1-2	.	.	TGTGCCAGCAGCCAAGATCTGAGCGGAGTTGGCTATGGCTACACCTTC	CASSQDLSGVGYGYTF
TRBV9	TRBJ2-2	TRBD1	.	TGTGCCAGCAGCCCGGGGACAGGGAACACCGGGGAGCTGTTTTTT	CASSPGTGNTGELFF
TRBV11-2	TRBJ1-1	.	.	TGTGCCAGCAGCTCTAGCGGCAGGCAAGCTTTCTTT	CASSSSGRQAFF
TRBV7-6	TRBJ2-7	TRBD2	once	TGTGCCAGCAGCTTAGTCCCCACTAGCGCTGACGAGCAGTACTTC	CASSLVPTSADEQYF
TRBV2	TRBJ1-2	.	.	TGTGCCAGCAGTCATCCACAGGGAATCTATGGCTACACCTTC	CASSHPQGIYGYTF
TRBV6-5	TRBJ2-7	.	.	TGTGCCAGCAGTTACTCGGGGGGGCTCTACGAGCAGTACTTC	CASSYSGGLYEQYF
TRBV27	TRBJ2-5	.	.	TGTGGCTCCCTCCGGGGGGCGGGGGAGACCCAGTACTTC	CGSLRGAGETQYF
TRBV5-4	TRBJ1-2	TRBD1	.	TGTGCCAGCAGCTCGAGGACAGGGCGGGACTATGGCTACACCTTC	CASSSRTGRDYGYTF
TRBV6-1	TRBJ1-2	TRBD1	once	TGTGCCAGCAGCCCGACAGGGAACTATGGCTACACCTTC	CASSPTGNYGYTF
TRBV14	TRBJ2-1	.	.	TGTGCCAGCAGCCAAGAAAGGGGGACCTACAATGAGCAGTTCTTC	CASSQERGTYNEQFF
TRBV28	TRBJ2-7	TRBD2	.	TGTGCCAGCAGTTTAAGTGGGACTAGCGACGAGCAGTACTTC	CASSLSGTSDEQYF
TRBV7-9	TRBJ2-5	.	.	TGTGCCAGCAGCCCCCGGGGGCTTGAGACCCAGTACTTC	CASSPRGLETQYF
TRBV19	TRBJ1-4	.	few	TGTGCCAGTAACCAACGCCCCGATGAAAAACTGTTTTTT	CASNQRPDEKLFF
TRBV6-6	TRBJ2-2	.	.	TGTGCCACCAACTCGGCGAACACCGGGGAGCTGTTTTTT	CATNSANTGELFF
TRBV7-2	TRBJ2-1	.	.	TGTGCCAGCAGCTCCTTCGGTTCCTACAATGAGCAGTTCTTC	CASSSFGSYNEQFF
TRBV4-2	TRBJ1-1	.	.	TGTGCCAGCAGCCAAGATGGACAGCCCAACACTGAAGCTTTCTTT	CASSQDGQPNTEAFF
TRBV7-6	TRBJ2-3	TRBD2	.	TGTGCCAGCAGCTTAGCTGGGGGCACTAGCGGGACCGGGGCTACGCAGTATTTT	CASSLAGGTSGTGATQYF
TRBV2	TRBJ1-2	TRBD1	.	TGTGCCAGCACCGAAAGGGACAGGCCCCGCTACACCTTC	CASTERDRPRYTF
TRBV6-4	TRBJ2-1	.	.	TGTGCCAGCAGTGAAATAGGGAGTCTGGGGCAGTTCTTC	CASSEIGSLGQFF
TRBV5-1	TRBJ1-1	.	once	TGCGCCAGCAGCCCACGGGTGGGGTACACTGAAGCTTTCTTT	CASSPRVGYTEAFF
TRBV27	TRBJ2-7	TRBD2	.	TGTGCCAGCAGTTTGGGACTAGCGCGTACTTACGAGCAGTACTTC	CASSLGLARTYEQYF
TRBV27	TRBJ1-2	.	once	TGTGCCAGCAGTCCCTCACAGGTCCCCTATGGCTACACCTTC	CASSPSQVPYGYTF
TRBV7-9	TRBJ1-4	.	.	TGTGCCAGCAGCTTAGCCGTGGGGAAACTGTTTTTT	CASSLAVGKLFF
TRBV7-3	TRBJ2-5	.	.	TGTGCCAGCAGCCCCCCTGTCGGTCAAGAGACCCAGTACTTC	CASSPPVGQETQYF
TRBV28	TRBJ2-4	TRBD2	.	TGTGCCAGCAGTTTAATTCCTAGCGGGAGTATTCGGAACATTCAGTACTTC	CASSLIPSGSIRNIQYF
TRBV9	TRBJ1-4	TRBD1	.	TGTGCCAGCAGCGTAGGGGGACAGGGGTTACTGTTTTTT	CASSVGGQGLLFF